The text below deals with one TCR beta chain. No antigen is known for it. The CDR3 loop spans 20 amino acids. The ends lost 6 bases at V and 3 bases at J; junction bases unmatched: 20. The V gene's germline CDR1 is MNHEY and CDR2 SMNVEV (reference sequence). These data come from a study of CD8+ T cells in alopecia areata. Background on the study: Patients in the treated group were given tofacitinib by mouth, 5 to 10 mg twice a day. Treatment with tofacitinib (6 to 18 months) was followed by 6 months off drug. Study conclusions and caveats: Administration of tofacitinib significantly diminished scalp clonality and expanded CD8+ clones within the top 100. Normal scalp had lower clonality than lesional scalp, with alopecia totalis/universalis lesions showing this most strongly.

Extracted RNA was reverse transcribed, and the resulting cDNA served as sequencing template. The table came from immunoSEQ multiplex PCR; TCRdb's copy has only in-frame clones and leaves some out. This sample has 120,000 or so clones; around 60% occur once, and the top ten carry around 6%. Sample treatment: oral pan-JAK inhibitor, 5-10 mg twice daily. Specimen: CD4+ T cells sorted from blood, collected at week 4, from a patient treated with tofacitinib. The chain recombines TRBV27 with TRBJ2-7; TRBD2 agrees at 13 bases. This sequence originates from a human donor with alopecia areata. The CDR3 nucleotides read TGTGCCAGCAGAAAGAGAGCCGGGACTAGCGGGACCAGACCCGGCTACGAGCAGTACTTC. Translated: CASRKRAGTSGTRPGYEQYF.